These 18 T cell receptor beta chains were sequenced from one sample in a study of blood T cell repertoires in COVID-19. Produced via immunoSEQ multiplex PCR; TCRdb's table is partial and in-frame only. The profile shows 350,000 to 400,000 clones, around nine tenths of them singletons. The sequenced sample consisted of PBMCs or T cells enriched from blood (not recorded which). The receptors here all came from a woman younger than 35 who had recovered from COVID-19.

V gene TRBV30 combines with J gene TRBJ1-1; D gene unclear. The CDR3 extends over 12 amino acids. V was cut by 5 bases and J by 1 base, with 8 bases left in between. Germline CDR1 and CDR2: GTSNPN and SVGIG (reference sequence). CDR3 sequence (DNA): TGTGCCTGGTCTCCAGGGAACACTGAAGCTTTCTTT. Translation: CAWSPGNTEAFF.

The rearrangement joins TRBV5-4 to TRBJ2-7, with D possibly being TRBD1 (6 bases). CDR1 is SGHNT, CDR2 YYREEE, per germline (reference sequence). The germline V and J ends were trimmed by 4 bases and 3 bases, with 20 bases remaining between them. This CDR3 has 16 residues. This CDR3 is CASSANIQGGLYEQYF. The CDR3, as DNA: TGTGCCAGCAGCGCCAATATACAGGGTGGGCTCTACGAGCAGTACTTC.

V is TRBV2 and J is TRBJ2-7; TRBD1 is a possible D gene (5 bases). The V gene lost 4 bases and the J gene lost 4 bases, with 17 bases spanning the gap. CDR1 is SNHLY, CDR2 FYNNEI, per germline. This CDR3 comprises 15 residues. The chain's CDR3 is CASSVIVKGKYEQYF. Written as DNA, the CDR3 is TGTGCCAGCAGTGTGATCGTAAAGGGGAAATACGAGCAGTACTTC.

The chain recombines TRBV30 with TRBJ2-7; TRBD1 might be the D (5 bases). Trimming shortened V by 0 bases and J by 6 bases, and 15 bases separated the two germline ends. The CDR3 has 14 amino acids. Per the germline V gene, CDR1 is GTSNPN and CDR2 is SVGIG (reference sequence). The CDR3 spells CAWSVGQGMGEQYF. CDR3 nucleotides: TGTGCCTGGAGTGTTGGGCAGGGAATGGGCGAGCAGTACTTC.

The CDR3 loop is CASQDRVIPNQPQHF. CDR3 nucleotide sequence: TGTGCCAGCCAGGACAGGGTAATCCCCAATCAGCCCCAGCATTTT. This chain joins TRBV27 and TRBJ1-5, with TRBD1 matching over 8 bases. Per germline, CDR1 MNHEY and CDR2 SMNVEV (reference sequence). The CDR3 totals 15 residues. Trimming took 8 bases from V and 3 from J; bases not matched to a gene: 9.

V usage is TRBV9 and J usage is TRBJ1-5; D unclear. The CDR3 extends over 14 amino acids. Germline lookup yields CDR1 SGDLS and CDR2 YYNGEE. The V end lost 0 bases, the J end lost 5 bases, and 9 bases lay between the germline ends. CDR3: CASSVVEIHQPQHF. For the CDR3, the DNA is TGTGCCAGCAGCGTAGTGGAGATTCATCAGCCCCAGCATTTT.

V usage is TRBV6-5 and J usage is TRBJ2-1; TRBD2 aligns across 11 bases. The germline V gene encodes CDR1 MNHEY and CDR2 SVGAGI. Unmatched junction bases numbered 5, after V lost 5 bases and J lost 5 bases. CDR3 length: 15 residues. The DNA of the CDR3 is TGTGCCAGCAGTATACTAGCGGGGGAGGACAATGAGCAGTTCTTC. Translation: CASSILAGEDNEQFF.

CDR3 sequence (DNA): TGTGCCTGGAACATCAAGAAGGGGGCGCGGGAGACCCAGTACTTC. Residues: CAWNIKKGARETQYF. This rearrangement joins TRBV30 to TRBJ2-5; 7 nucleotides agree with TRBD1. Germline CDR1 reads GTSNPN; CDR2 reads SVGIG (reference sequence). With V trimmed by 4 bases and J by 5 bases, 13 bases remained unmatched. This CDR3 is 15 amino acids long.

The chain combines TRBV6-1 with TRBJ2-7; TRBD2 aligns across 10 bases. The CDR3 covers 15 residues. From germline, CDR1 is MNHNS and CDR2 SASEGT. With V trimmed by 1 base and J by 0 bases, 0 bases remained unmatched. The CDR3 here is CASSEGLAGSYEQYF. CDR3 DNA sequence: TGTGCCAGCAGTGAAGGACTAGCGGGCTCCTACGAGCAGTACTTC.

CDR3 sequence (DNA): TGTGCCAGTAGTATTGGGGGGAGGGGAGTCGATTCACCCCTCCACTTT. Its protein product is CASSIGGRGVDSPLHF. The chain couples TRBV19 to TRBJ1-6; TRBD1 is a possible D gene (5 bases). This CDR3 comprises 16 residues. Germline lookup yields CDR1 LNHDA and CDR2 SQIVND (reference sequence). V was pared by 3 bases and J by 8 bases, with 17 bases between. The full variable domain, its missing parts supplied by reference TRBV19 and TRBJ1-6, is DGGITQSPKYLFRKEGQNVTLSCEQNLNHDAMYWYRQDPGQGLRLIYYSQIVNDFQKGDIAEGYSVSREKKESFPLTVTSAQKNPTAFYLCASSIGGRGVDSPLHFGNGTRLTVT.

The CDR3 DNA sequence: TGTGCCAGCAGTCCCTCGACAGGGGGCAGCTATGGCTACACCTTC. Its protein product is CASSPSTGGSYGYTF. The genes are TRBV28 and TRBJ1-2, with 10 nucleotides matching TRBD1. The CDR3 sequence is 15 residues long. From germline, CDR1 is MDHEN and CDR2 SYDVKM. V shed 5 bases and J 4 bases; nucleotides not matched to a gene: 7.

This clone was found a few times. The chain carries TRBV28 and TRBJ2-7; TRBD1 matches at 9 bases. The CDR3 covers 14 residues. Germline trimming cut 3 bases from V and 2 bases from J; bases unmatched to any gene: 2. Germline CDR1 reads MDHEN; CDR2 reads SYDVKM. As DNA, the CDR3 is TGTGCCAGCAGTTTCGGGACAGGGACCTACGAGCAGTACTTC. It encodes CASSFGTGTYEQYF.

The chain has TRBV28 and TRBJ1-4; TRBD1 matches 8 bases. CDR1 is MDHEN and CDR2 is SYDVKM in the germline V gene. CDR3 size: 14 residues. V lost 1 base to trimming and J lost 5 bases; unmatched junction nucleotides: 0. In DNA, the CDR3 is TGTGCCAGCAGTTTATCAGGGGGCAATGAAAAACTGTTTTTT. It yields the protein CASSLSGGNEKLFF.

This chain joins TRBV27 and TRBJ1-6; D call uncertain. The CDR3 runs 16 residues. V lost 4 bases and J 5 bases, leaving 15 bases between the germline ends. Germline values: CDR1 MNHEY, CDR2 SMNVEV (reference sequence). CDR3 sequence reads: CASSWRSLINNSPLHF. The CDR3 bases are TGTGCCAGCAGTTGGAGAAGTTTAATTAATAATTCACCCCTCCACTTT.

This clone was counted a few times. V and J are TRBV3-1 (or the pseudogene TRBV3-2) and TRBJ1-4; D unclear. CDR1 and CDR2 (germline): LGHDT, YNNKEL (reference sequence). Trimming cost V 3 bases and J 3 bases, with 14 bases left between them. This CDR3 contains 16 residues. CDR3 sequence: CASSHRGLVANEKLFF. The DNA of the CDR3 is TGTGCCAGCAGCCATCGCGGACTAGTGGCTAATGAAAAACTGTTTTTT.

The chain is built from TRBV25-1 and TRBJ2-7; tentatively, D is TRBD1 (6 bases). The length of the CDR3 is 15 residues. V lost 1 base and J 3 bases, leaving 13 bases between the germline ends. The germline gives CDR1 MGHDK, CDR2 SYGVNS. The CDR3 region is CASSESGVLGYEQYF. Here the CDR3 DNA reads TGTGCCAGCAGTGAATCAGGGGTACTCGGCTACGAGCAGTACTTC.

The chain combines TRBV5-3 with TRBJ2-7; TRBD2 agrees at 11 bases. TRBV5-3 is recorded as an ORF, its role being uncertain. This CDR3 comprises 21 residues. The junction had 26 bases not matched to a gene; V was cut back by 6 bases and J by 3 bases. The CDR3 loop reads CARNRGQSTSGGLRDFYEQYF. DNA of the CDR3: TGTGCCAGAAACCGTGGACAGTCTACTAGCGGGGGCCTCAGAGATTTCTACGAGCAGTACTTC.

The CDR3 bases are TGTGCCTGGAGCGACGGGCGGGATGGAATGAGGGCTTTCTTT. This translates into CAWSDGRDGMRAFF. The V gene is TRBV30, the J gene TRBJ1-1; D unresolved. The CDR3 sequence is 14 residues long. Germline CDR1 is GTSNPN and CDR2 is SVGIG (reference sequence). V was shortened by 3 bases and J by 11 bases, with 22 bases between the two germline ends. The whole variable domain, remainder taken from reference TRBV30 and TRBJ1-1, is SQTIHQWPATLVQPVGSPLSLECTVEGTSNPNLYWYRQAAGRGLQLLFYSVGIGQISSEVPQNLSASRPQDRQFILSSKKLLLSDSGFYLCAWSDGRDGMRAFFGQGTRLTVV.